These T cell receptor beta chains were read from a single sample in a study of graft-versus-host responses after intestinal transplantation. For these TCRs, the target antigens are not known. Measured with immunoSEQ multiplex PCR; TCRdb has only the in-frame clones, and not every one. The sample lists about 86,000 clones, 88% occurring once. This specimen was unstimulated CD4+ T cells sorted from spleen or lymph node cells, taken before transplant. Receptor source: a human donor who was the organ donor for an intestinal transplant. Both conserved end residues are part of each CDR3. D genes are given only for firm matches. A row's size may be missing; if present it is once, few, many or a size class.

few | TRBJ1-2 | TRBD1 | TRBV6-5 | CASSYLDRAGGYTF | TGTGCCAGCAGTTACCTCGACAGGGCTGGAGGCTACACCTTC
- | TRBJ2-7 | TRBD2 | TRBV7-2 | CASSTRLAGPSSSYEQYF | TGTGCCAGCAGCACGAGACTAGCGGGGCCGTCAAGCTCCTACGAGCAGTACTTC
- | TRBJ2-5 | - | TRBV7-9 | CASSFSGGPQETQYF | TGTGCCAGCAGCTTCTCCGGGGGGCCCCAAGAGACCCAGTACTTC
- | TRBJ1-2 | - | TRBV7-9 | CASSLSSITNYGYTF | TGTGCCAGCAGCTTGTCGAGCATAACTAACTATGGCTACACCTTC
once | TRBJ2-1 | TRBD2 | TRBV7-9 | CASSLSLAGSGRNNEQFF | TGTGCCAGCAGCTTAAGCCTAGCGGGGAGTGGCCGAAACAATGAGCAGTTCTTC
- | TRBJ1-1 | TRBD1 | TRBV4-1 | CASSPQHTRQGWLTEAFF | TGCGCCAGCAGTCCCCAACACACGCGACAGGGGTGGCTCACTGAAGCTTTCTTT
- | TRBJ2-7 | - | TRBV7-2 | CASSLGLNSYEQYF | TGTGCCAGCAGCTTGGGACTCAACTCCTACGAGCAGTACTTC
once | TRBJ2-1 | TRBD2 | TRBV18 | CASSSGLAGDNEQFF | TGTGCCAGCTCCTCGGGACTAGCGGGCGACAATGAGCAGTTCTTC
- | TRBJ1-4 | TRBD1 | TRBV28 | CASRPTGVEKLFF | TGTGCCAGCAGGCCCACAGGGGTTGAAAAACTGTTTTTT
once | TRBJ2-1 | - | TRBV7-3 | CASSSTQYNEQFF | TGTGCCAGCAGCTCCACTCAATACAATGAGCAGTTCTTC
- | TRBJ2-5 | TRBD1 | TRBV18 | CASSPTGTGHSQETQYF | TGTGCCAGCTCACCTACCGGGACAGGACATTCCCAAGAGACCCAGTACTTC
- | TRBJ2-7 | - | TRBV11-2 | CASSLAGMEQYF | TGTGCCAGCAGCCTCGCGGGGATGGAGCAGTACTTC
- | TRBJ1-2 | - | TRBV11-1 | CASSVRGYGYTF | TGTGCCAGCAGCGTCCGGGGCTATGGCTACACCTTC
once | TRBJ1-2 | - | TRBV10-3 | CAISGLGGGYTF | TGTGCCATCTCGGGCCTGGGAGGCGGCTACACCTTC
- | TRBJ2-7 | - | TRBV10-3 | CAISESSSSRGEQYF | TGTGCCATCAGTGAGTCGTCCTCGAGTAGGGGCGAGCAGTACTTC
once | TRBJ2-7 | - | TRBV7-2 | CASSSPTGREQYF | TGTGCCAGCAGCTCCCCGACAGGGAGGGAGCAGTACTTC
few | TRBJ2-7 | TRBD2 | TRBV5-6 | CASSLRSGNEQYF | TGTGCCAGCAGCCTCAGGAGCGGGAACGAGCAGTACTTC
- | TRBJ2-7 | - | TRBV28 | CASSFYSGTGREQYF | TGTGCCAGCAGTTTTTATTCGGGAACTGGTCGCGAGCAGTACTTC
- | TRBJ2-5 | TRBD2 | TRBV6-5 | CASSRSLAQQETQYF | TGTGCCAGCAGTCGCTCACTAGCGCAACAAGAGACCCAGTACTTC
- | TRBJ2-7 | TRBD1 | TRBV11-2 | CASSLETGTGFHEQYF | TGTGCCAGCAGCTTGGAGACCGGGACAGGGTTTCACGAGCAGTACTTC
- | TRBJ2-5 | TRBD2 | TRBV5-1 | CASSRGTSGTQETQYF | TGCGCCAGCAGCCGCGGGACTAGCGGGACCCAAGAGACCCAGTACTTC
- | TRBJ2-1 | TRBD2 | TRBV4-1 | CASSQDRAGGRYNEQFF | TGCGCCAGCAGCCAAGACAGAGCGGGGGGCCGCTACAATGAGCAGTTCTTC
once | TRBJ1-5 | TRBD1 | TRBV10-3 | CAIRDRLGQPQHF | TGTGCCATAAGGGACAGGCTAGGGCAGCCCCAGCATTTT
- | TRBJ2-7 | TRBD1 | TRBV9 | CASSANPGTGAYEQYF | TGTGCCAGCAGCGCAAATCCCGGGACAGGAGCCTACGAGCAGTACTTC
- | TRBJ1-1 | - | TRBV18 | CASSPSRESKIEAFF | TGTGCCAGCTCACCCTCCCGGGAGAGCAAGATTGAAGCTTTCTTT
- | TRBJ2-1 | TRBD1 | TRBV29-1 | CSVTGVGINEQFF | TGCAGCGTCACAGGGGTGGGGATAAATGAGCAGTTCTTC
- | TRBJ2-1 | TRBD1 | TRBV5-1 | CASSAGQGSYNEQFF | TGCGCCAGCAGCGCCGGACAGGGGTCCTACAATGAGCAGTTCTTC
- | TRBJ2-7 | - | TRBV7-2 | CASSLAGDGYEQYF | TGTGCCAGCAGCTTAGCGGGAGACGGATACGAGCAGTACTTC
- | TRBJ2-3 | TRBD2 | TRBV6-6 | CASSRGGFSTDTQYF | TGTGCCAGCAGTCGCGGGGGGTTTAGCACAGATACGCAGTATTTT
- | TRBJ2-3 | TRBD2 | TRBV18 | CASSPAGGRKDTQYF | TGTGCCAGCTCACCCGCGGGGGGACGGAAAGATACGCAGTATTTT
- | TRBJ2-7 | TRBD2 | TRBV5-1 | CASSLELAGGETYEQYF | TGCGCCAGCAGCTTGGAACTAGCGGGGGGAGAAACCTACGAGCAGTACTTC
- | TRBJ1-1 | - | TRBV7-9 | CASSLLSGAEAFF | TGTGCCAGCAGCTTACTCTCGGGAGCCGAAGCTTTCTTT
- | TRBJ2-1 | TRBD2 | TRBV4-3 | CASSPRAGSEQFF | TGCGCCAGCAGCCCCCGAGCGGGGAGTGAGCAGTTCTTC
- | TRBJ1-3 | - | TRBV5-1 | CASSSGVASRNTIYF | TGCGCCAGCAGCTCGGGGGTTGCCTCTCGAAACACCATATATTTT
- | TRBJ2-7 | TRBD1 | TRBV7-2 | CASRPNPWTGYEQYF | TGTGCCAGCAGACCTAACCCGTGGACAGGCTACGAGCAGTACTTC
- | TRBJ2-3 | TRBD2 | TRBV9 | CASSPSGTFSTDTQYF | TGTGCCAGCAGCCCTAGCGGGACTTTCAGCACAGATACGCAGTATTTT
- | TRBJ2-1 | TRBD2 | TRBV30 | CAWLGLALNEQFF | TGTGCCTGGCTTGGACTAGCGCTAAATGAGCAGTTCTTC
- | TRBJ2-5 | TRBD2 | TRBV6-1 | CASSLAGEVTQYF | TGTGCCAGCAGCTTAGCGGGAGAGGTGACCCAGTACTTC
few | TRBJ1-1 | TRBD1 | TRBV6-5 | CASSDRANTEAFF | TGTGCCAGCAGTGACAGGGCGAACACTGAAGCTTTCTTT
- | TRBJ2-3 | TRBD1 | TRBV11-3 | CASSFLRHSPGQADTQYF | TGTGCCAGCAGCTTTTTACGCCATAGTCCGGGACAGGCAGATACGCAGTATTTT
once | TRBJ1-1 | - | TRBV27 | CASSGLSGGMNTEAFF | TGTGCCAGCAGCGGTTTATCAGGAGGGATGAACACTGAAGCTTTCTTT
- | TRBJ2-3 | - | TRBV29-1 | CSVPGRGSTDTQYF | TGCAGCGTGCCAGGTCGGGGGAGCACAGATACGCAGTATTTT
few | TRBJ1-2 | - | TRBV5-1 | CASSLGAPMTNYGYTF | TGCGCCAGCAGCTTGGGGGCACCCATGACTAACTATGGCTACACCTTC
- | TRBJ2-7 | TRBD2 | TRBV6-5 | CASSYHQGGYEQYF | TGTGCCAGCAGTTACCATCAGGGAGGGTACGAGCAGTACTTC
- | TRBJ2-7 | - | TRBV19 | CASSLGMGLEQYF | TGTGCCAGTAGTCTTGGGATGGGGCTCGAGCAGTACTTC
- | TRBJ2-3 | - | TRBV28 | CASAATGGREGLGDTQYF | TGTGCCAGCGCTGCTACAGGGGGGCGGGAGGGCCTAGGAGATACGCAGTATTTT
- | TRBJ2-7 | - | TRBV2 | CASSGAYEQYF | TGTGCCAGCAGTGGAGCCTACGAGCAGTACTTC
- | TRBJ2-3 | - | TRBV13 | CASSSTRTRTDTQYF | TGTGCCAGCAGCTCGACTAGGACTCGCACAGATACGCAGTATTTT
- | TRBJ2-7 | TRBD2 | TRBV5-4 | CASSPGLAGSYEQYF | TGTGCCAGCAGCCCGGGACTAGCGGGCTCCTACGAGCAGTACTTC
- | TRBJ1-5 | TRBD1 | TRBV7-8 | CASSDDRDQPQHF | TGTGCCAGCAGCGACGACAGGGATCAGCCCCAGCATTTT